This T cell receptor (beta chain) was sequenced in a study of T cell clusters in autoimmune cytopenias (dated by TCRdb to between 2018 and 2021). Study-level background: Of the 40 or so healthy donor controls, approximately 24 were female, and the group had a mean age of roughly 56 years and a median age of approximately 61 years. The study aimed to test whether autoimmune cytopenia patients carry a disease-specific immune repertoire signature usable as a blood-based biomarker. For primary cytopenia the controls were about two dozen age-matched healthy donors, whereas for secondary cytopenia the controls were more than eleven age-matched CLL patients. Per sample, TRB sequencing gave a median depth of approximately 54,000 reads and a median of about 2,500 distinct TRB clonotypes. Repertoires from autoimmune hepatitis patients were compared with those of over 20 healthy donors matched for age and sex. Alongside healthy, CLL and autoimmune hepatitis controls, autoimmune cytopenia patients had their peripheral blood TRB and IGH repertoires sequenced at active disease and again during treatment follow-up.

TRB rearrangements were amplified by multiplex PCR using a touch-down protocol with TRB-A and TRB-B primer pools mixed in one tube. Illumina adapters and sample indices were added to the amplicons through two consecutive PCR reactions performed with Phusion HS II polymerase. The amplicons were purified from gel with the NucleoSpin Gel and PCR Clean-up kit, after which the amplicons were quantified by Qubit and checked for quality on an Agilent 2100 Bioanalyzer. Libraries were sequenced on an Illumina MiSeq using 600-cycle, single-indexed, paired-end runs. Per the authors' processing: Alignment and assembly of TRB reads were performed with MiXCR version 2.1.12 and the default MiXCR reference library. A clone was defined by each unique CDR3 nucleotide sequence, and the analysis included only productive sequences with two or more reads. Repertoire diversity was assessed with alpha-parameterized diversity profiles (alpha 0 to 5), including the Shannon (alpha 1) and Simpson (alpha 2) indices, which were computed with an R script. Combinatorial TRB VJ usage was calculated with the tcR package and was compared between cohorts by principal component analysis performed with ade4. GLIPH clustering of TCRbeta CDR3s was carried out on cohort pairs matched by age and read depth, and cluster frequencies were compared by Wilcoxon test. TCRdb reprocessed the public reads and reports one entry per CDR3 protein sequence, without DNA. In this record, the V and J calls reflect TCRdb's handling and not the investigators' own analysis. The sample table records about 11,000 distinct CDR3 sequences. The ten largest make up around 33% of the sample.

Regarding this clonotype: Its recognized antigen is unknown.

Per sample, 250 ng of peripheral blood genomic DNA, around 40,000 genome equivalents, was used for TRB amplification. Measured from the cysteine to the phenylalanine, the CDR3 is 16 residues long. Only the protein is available. CDR1 SGHAT and CDR2 FQDESV were looked up in the germline V gene (reference sequence). Overall study outcomes, separate from this receptor: TRB repertoire shifts, with less even repertoires in secondary cytopenia and CLL, mostly reflected lymphoma bias rather than autoimmunity. Almost three-fold more exclusive TRB clusters were observed in healthy donors than in active autoimmune hepatitis patients, consistent with an autoimmunity-wide signature. The T cell clusters were only ever defined in silico, so experimental validation of their functional role was still needed. A lack of physiological T cell clusters in primary autoimmune cytopenia patients was suggested by GLIPH, as 51 clusters were found to be exclusive to healthy donors versus under 20 exclusive to patients. The cluster-lack signature was not seen for secondary cytopenia versus CLL, apparently masked by the dominant lymphoma-associated repertoire.

In addition, the sample was reused for a study of T cell repertoires in aging, cancer and after chemotherapy. From the second report: The donors fell into six age groups ranging from 30 or younger to 70 or older, and each group had at least three individuals. TCR repertoires from healthy donor controls were recorded over periods of several months to years and showed clear clonal overlap between repeated samplings. About 8.3 million TCR reads were contained in the full dataset. Compared with age-matched healthy donors, untreated patients with hematological or solid cancers had significantly lower TCR diversity and higher clonality in blood. In healthy donors, the decline in TCR diversity with age was mainly due to loss of richness, whereas in cancer patients loss of evenness also played a role. In both cancer cohorts, median generation probability rose over the chemotherapy interval, which suggests that the repertoire was reconstituted through rebound thymic output. According to the authors, the repertoire data do not allow conclusions to be drawn about immunological memory after chemotherapy. To examine immunoaging and T cell reconstitution after chemotherapy, the study profiled TCR beta repertoires in peripheral blood from healthy donors and cancer patients. A cohort of more than 200 cancer patients (around 94 with hematological and around 120 with solid cancers) was assembled, and 95 to 100 healthy donors were included as a reference group. MiXCR versions 2.12 and 3.0.5 were used to process TRB sequences. Repertoire metrics included Shannon diversity, evenness, clonality (one minus evenness), and alpha-parameterized diversity profiles from alpha 0 to 5. The IGoR algorithm was used to calculate generation probabilities for clones in the paired samples taken before and after chemotherapy.

The sequence was collected from a human donor in good health. The sequencing input was peripheral blood. The rearranged segments are TRBV11-1 and TRBJ1-2; lacking DNA, the TRBD1 call made by TCRdb goes unchecked. The encoded CDR3 is CASSAGTGGKIRGYTF.